The T cell receptor (beta chain) described here comes from a study of T cell repertoires in cytomegalovirus infection. The wider study: Based on public TCR beta signatures, there were indications of CMV infection and of a matching HLA type. Whole-study results and caveats: Dominant in the ex vivo response were TCR beta clonotypes restricted by HLA-C and specific for CMV. The study identified carriers of CMV plus the relevant HLA from cumulative public TCR beta family frequency.

TCRdb reanalysed the reads using MiXCR and keeps one entry per CDR3 protein. The repertoire consists of 310,000 or so distinct CDR3 sequences, with roughly a tenth occurring once and the leading ten covering 2% to 3%. This clonotype was seen a few times. Its antigen is unidentified. The receptor comes from a human donor in good health (CMV status not recorded). Some clones in this sample may be carry-over from other donors' samples. Source material: PBMCs.

The CDR3 loop reads CSARDQQGLNYGYTF. CDR3 DNA sequence: TGCAGTGCTAGAGATCAACAGGGACTTAACTATGGCTACACCTTC. This sequence joins TRBV20-1 and TRBJ1-2; perhaps TRBD1 as D (6 bases). The germline V gene has CDR1 DFQATT and CDR2 SNEGSKA (reference sequence). V was clipped by 0 bases and J by 1 base, with 12 bases between them. This CDR3 has 15 amino acids.